This paragraph reports one T cell receptor beta chain. The CDR3 covers 17 residues. The J segment lost 1 base and the V segment lost 5 bases, leaving 7 bases of the junction unmatched. Germline V gene sequence: CDR1 SGHVS, CDR2 FNYEAQ. Per the original methods: For nucleated cells, counts were estimated from reference gene primer amplification. Assay used: immunoSEQ multiplex PCR; TCRdb lists only in-frame clones, some missing. V, J and clone size are those of that table, while D and trimming were read from the DNA. The sample lists roughly 250,000 clones; about 80% were seen once. This entry comes from a study of blood T cell repertoires in COVID-19.

The clonotype was recovered from an elderly woman with acute or convalescent COVID-19. The sequenced sample was peripheral blood. The V and J genes are TRBV7-6 and TRBJ2-3, with TRBD2 matching over 12 bases. CDR3 sequence: CASSPTSGGFRTDTQYF. The CDR3 region has the DNA TGTGCCAGCAGCCCAACTAGCGGGGGGTTCCGCACAGATACGCAGTATTTT.